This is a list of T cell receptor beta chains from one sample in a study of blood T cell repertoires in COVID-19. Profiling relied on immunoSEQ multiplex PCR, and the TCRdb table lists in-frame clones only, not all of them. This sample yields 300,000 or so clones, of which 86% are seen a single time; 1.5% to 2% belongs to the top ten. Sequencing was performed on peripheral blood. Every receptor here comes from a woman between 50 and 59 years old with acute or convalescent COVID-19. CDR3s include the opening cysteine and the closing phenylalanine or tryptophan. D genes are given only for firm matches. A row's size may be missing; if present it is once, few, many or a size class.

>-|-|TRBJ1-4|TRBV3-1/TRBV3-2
CASSHWTDGSANEKLFF
TGTGCCAGCAGCCATTGGACAGATGGGTCAGCTAATGAAAAACTGTTTTTT
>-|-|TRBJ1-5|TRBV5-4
CASSHLRANSNQPQHF
TGTGCCAGCAGCCACCTGCGGGCGAATAGCAATCAGCCCCAGCATTTT
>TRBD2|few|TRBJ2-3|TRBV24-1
CATSLAGDLTDTQYF
TGTGCCACCTCCTTAGCGGGAGATCTGACAGATACGCAGTATTTT
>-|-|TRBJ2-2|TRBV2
CASSEGPYTGELFF
TGTGCCAGCAGTGAAGGGCCGTACACCGGGGAGCTGTTTTTT
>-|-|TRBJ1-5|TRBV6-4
CASNGQFIYSNQPQHF
TGTGCCAGCAACGGACAGTTTATCTATAGCAATCAGCCCCAGCATTTT
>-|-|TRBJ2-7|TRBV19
CASSTRQFPYEQYF
TGTGCCAGTAGTACCCGACAGTTTCCCTACGAGCAGTACTTC
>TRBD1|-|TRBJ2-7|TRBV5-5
CASSLTGGTDEQYF
TGTGCCAGCAGCTTGACAGGGGGGACGGACGAGCAGTACTTC
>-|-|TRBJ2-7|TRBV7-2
CASSLIGDRPYEQYF
TGTGCCAGCAGCTTGATAGGAGATCGCCCCTACGAGCAGTACTTC
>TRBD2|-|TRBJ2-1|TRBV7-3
CASSPAPGRSGGPQFF
TGTGCCAGCAGCCCCGCCCCAGGAAGGTCGGGAGGGCCCCAGTTCTTC
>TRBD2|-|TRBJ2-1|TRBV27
CASSTRTSVSYNEQFF
TGTGCCAGCAGTACGCGGACTAGCGTAAGCTACAATGAGCAGTTCTTC
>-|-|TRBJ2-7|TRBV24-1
CATSDPGRTASYEQYF
TGTGCCACCAGTGACCCGGGGAGGACTGCTTCCTACGAGCAGTACTTC
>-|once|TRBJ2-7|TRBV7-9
CASSPEQATYEQYF
TGTGCCAGCAGCCCGGAACAGGCGACCTACGAGCAGTACTTC
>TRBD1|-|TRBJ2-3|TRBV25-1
CASSGRQGLVDTQYF
TGTGCCAGCAGTGGGAGACAGGGATTGGTAGATACGCAGTATTTT
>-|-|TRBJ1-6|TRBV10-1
CASSEYGGRGNSPLHF
TGCGCCAGCAGTGAGTATGGAGGGAGGGGGAATTCACCCCTCCACTTT
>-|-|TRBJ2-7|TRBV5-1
CASSLGTLSYEQYF
TGCGCCAGCAGCTTGGGGACACTAAGCTACGAGCAGTACTTC
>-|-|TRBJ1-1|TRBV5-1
CASSIGGEAFF
TGCGCCAGCAGCATAGGGGGTGAAGCTTTCTTT
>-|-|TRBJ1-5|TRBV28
CASRQGYSQPQHF
TGTGCCAGCAGGCAGGGGTACAGTCAGCCCCAGCATTTT
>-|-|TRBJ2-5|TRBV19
CASSMIRARDRRLETQYF
TGTGCCAGTAGTATGATCCGTGCCCGAGACAGAAGACTAGAGACCCAGTACTTC
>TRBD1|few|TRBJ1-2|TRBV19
CASSTTRAGTENYGYTF
TGTGCCAGTAGTACTACTCGTGCCGGGACAGAGAACTATGGCTACACCTTC
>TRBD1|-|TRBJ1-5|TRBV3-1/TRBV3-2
CASSDRGSNQPQHF
TGTGCCAGCAGTGACAGGGGTTCCAATCAGCCCCAGCATTTT
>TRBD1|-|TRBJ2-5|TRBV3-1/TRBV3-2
CASSQNRGETQYF
TGTGCCAGCAGCCAAAACAGGGGGGAGACCCAGTACTTC
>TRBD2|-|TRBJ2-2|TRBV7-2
CASSLDHSGTDTGELFF
TGTGCCAGCAGCTTAGACCATAGCGGGACGGACACCGGGGAGCTGTTTTTT
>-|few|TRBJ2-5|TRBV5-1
CASSTERYETQYF
TGCGCCAGCAGCACCGAACGGTATGAGACCCAGTACTTC
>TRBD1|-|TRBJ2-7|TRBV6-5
CASRRDRQTSYEQYF
TGTGCCAGCAGAAGGGACAGGCAAACTTCCTACGAGCAGTACTTC
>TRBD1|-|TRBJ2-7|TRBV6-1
CASSEAGTGAGEQYF
TGTGCCAGCAGTGAAGCTGGGACAGGGGCAGGAGAGCAGTACTTC
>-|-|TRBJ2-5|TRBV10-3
CAISDSQGMETQYF
TGTGCCATCAGTGACAGCCAGGGGATGGAGACCCAGTACTTC
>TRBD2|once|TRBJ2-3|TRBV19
CASSISLAGLPDTQYF
TGTGCCAGTAGTATTAGTCTAGCGGGACTCCCAGATACGCAGTATTTT
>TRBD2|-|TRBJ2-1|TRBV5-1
CASSLFASGNNEQFF
TGCGCCAGCAGCTTGTTCGCTAGCGGAAACAATGAGCAGTTCTTC
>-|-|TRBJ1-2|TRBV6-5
CASSYRGGYTF
TGTGCCAGCAGTTACCGGGGTGGCTACACCTTC
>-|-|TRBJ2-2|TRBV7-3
CASSSSAGELFF
TGTGCCAGCAGCTCCTCGGCCGGGGAGCTGTTTTTT
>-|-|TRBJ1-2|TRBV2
CDAQGFYSNYGYTF
TGTGATGCACAGGGATTTTACTCTAACTATGGCTACACCTTC
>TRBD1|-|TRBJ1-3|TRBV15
CATSRQGASGNTIYF
TGTGCCACCAGCAGACAGGGGGCATCTGGAAACACCATATATTTT
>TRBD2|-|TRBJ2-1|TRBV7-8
CASSLREGVDEQFF
TGTGCCAGCAGCTTACGGGAGGGAGTGGATGAGCAGTTCTTC
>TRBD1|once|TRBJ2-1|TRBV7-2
CASSRRGNEQFF
TGTGCCAGCAGTCGCAGGGGGAATGAGCAGTTCTTC
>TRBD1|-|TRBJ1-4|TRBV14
CASSRTGGANEKLFF
TGTGCCAGCAGCCGGACAGGGGGTGCTAATGAAAAACTGTTTTTT
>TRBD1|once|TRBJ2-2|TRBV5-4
CASSFATGGGLAGHTGELFF
TGTGCCAGCAGCTTTGCGACAGGGGGCGGGCTAGCGGGCCACACCGGGGAGCTGTTTTTT
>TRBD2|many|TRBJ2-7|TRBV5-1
CASSLSASGDIPYF
TGCGCCAGCAGCTTGTCAGCTAGCGGGGATATCCCGTACTTC
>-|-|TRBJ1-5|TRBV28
CASTGNNQPQHF
TGTGCCAGTACAGGGAACAATCAGCCCCAGCATTTT
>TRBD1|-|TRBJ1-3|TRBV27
CASRELPGGQNTIYF
TGTGCCAGCAGGGAACTCCCAGGGGGCCAAAACACCATATATTTT
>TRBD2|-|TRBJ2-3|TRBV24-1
CATRPGLAVTDTQYF
TGTGCCACCAGACCGGGACTAGCGGTCACAGATACGCAGTATTTT
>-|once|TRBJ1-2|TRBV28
CASSLVDSNYGYTF
TGTGCCAGCAGTTTGGTGGACAGCAACTATGGCTACACCTTC